This T cell receptor (beta chain) stems from a study of blood T cell repertoires in COVID-19. Study context: Samples of COVID-19 (acute and convalescent) were obtained from the United States, Italy and Spain. T cells, B-cell-depleted T cells, or PBMCs supplied cDNA or gDNA.

The CDR3 is 13 amino acids. V lost 10 bases, J lost 4 bases, and 16 bases lay in between. Germline V gene data show CDR1 as MNHEY and CDR2 as SVGAGI. Shortly before study entry, within 2 weeks, exposed participants had met a COVID-19 case. Libraries were prepared by immunoSEQ multiplex PCR; TCRdb keeps only in-frame clonotypes and omits some of them. The sample contains 300,000 to 400,000 clones, 90% of which appear only once. This sequence originates from a woman under 40 who had been exposed to COVID-19. Sequenced material: PBMCs or T cells enriched from blood (not recorded which). V gene TRBV6-5 combines with J gene TRBJ1-2; a weak D match, TRBD1 (5 bases). Written as DNA, the CDR3 is TGTGCCACTGTCCAGGGATTTACCTATGGCTACACCTTC. It is translated as CATVQGFTYGYTF.